The present entry profiles one T cell receptor (beta chain) with its context. These data originate in a study of blood T cell repertoires in COVID-19. Germline-derived CDR1 and CDR2 are MDHEN and SYDVKM. Trimming left V 4 bases short and J 8 bases short, with 24 bases between. The CDR3 loop spans 17 amino acids. Some clones are missing from TCRdb's copy, which holds only in-frame ones; the method was immunoSEQ multiplex PCR. The sample shows approximately 70,000 clones, about 91% of them seen only once. This sequence originates from a woman aged 60-75 years with active COVID-19. The sample was peripheral blood. This chain joins TRBV28 and TRBJ2-1; D might be TRBD1 (7 bases). The CDR3 nucleotides read TGTGCCAGCAGTTCCTTGGTCAGGGGGACTCCGGGGCATGAGCAGTTCTTC. Translation gives CASSSLVRGTPGHEQFF.